This T cell receptor beta chain was captured in a study of cytomegalovirus exposure and HLA in healthy donors. Overall study results and limits: Sequencing depth roughly uniform across donors was assumed in presence/absence analyses.

Worth noting for this clone: Its target is unknown.

The PCR employed 60 Vbeta primers together with 13 Jbeta primers. The data were produced by immunoSEQ multiplex PCR, yet TCRdb's version contains in-frame clones alone and is incomplete. This repertoire shows fewer than 200,000 clones, 75% found once; its top ten account for approximately 3%. This TCR derives from a woman aged 45 to 65 in good health and CMV-seropositive. The specimen sequenced was PBMCs.

The CDR3 region has the DNA TGTGCCAGCAGCCCCGGGGTAGCGGGGGCTAGGGGGCATGAGCAGTTCTTC. The encoded protein is CASSPGVAGARGHEQFF. V gene TRBV5-4 combines with J gene TRBJ2-1; the match to TRBD2 covers 9 bases. CDR1 is SGHNT, CDR2 YYREEE, per germline (reference sequence). V trimming: 4 bases; J trimming: 8 bases; junction bases outside the gene matches: 16. The CDR3 extends over 17 amino acids.